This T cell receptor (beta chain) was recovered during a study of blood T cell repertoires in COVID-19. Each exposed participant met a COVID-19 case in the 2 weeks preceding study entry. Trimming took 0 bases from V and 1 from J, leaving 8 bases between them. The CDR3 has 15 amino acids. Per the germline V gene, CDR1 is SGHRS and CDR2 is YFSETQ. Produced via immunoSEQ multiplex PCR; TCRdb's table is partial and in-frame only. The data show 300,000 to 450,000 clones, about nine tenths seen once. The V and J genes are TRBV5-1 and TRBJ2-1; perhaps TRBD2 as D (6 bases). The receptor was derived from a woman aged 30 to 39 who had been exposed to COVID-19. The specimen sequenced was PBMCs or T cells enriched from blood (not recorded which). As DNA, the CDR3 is TGCGCCAGCAGCTTGGCACTAGCATCCTACAATGAGCAGTTCTTC. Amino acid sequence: CASSLALASYNEQFF.